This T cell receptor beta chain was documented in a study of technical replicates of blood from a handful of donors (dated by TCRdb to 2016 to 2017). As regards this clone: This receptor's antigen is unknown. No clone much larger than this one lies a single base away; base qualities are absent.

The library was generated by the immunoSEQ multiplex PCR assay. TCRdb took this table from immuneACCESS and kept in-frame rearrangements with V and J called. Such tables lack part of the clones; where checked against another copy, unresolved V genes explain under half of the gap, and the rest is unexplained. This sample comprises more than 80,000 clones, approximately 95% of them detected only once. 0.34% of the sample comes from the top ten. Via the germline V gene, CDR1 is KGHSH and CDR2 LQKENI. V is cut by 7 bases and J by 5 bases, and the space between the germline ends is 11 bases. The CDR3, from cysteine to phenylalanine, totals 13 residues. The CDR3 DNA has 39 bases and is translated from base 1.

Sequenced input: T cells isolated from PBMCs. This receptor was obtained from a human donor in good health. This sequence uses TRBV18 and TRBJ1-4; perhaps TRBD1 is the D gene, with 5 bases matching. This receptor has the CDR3 CASYRTLNEKLFF. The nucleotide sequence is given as TGTGCCAGCTACAGGACCTTAAATGAAAAACTGTTTTTT. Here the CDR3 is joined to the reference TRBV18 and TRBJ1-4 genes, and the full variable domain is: NAGVMQNPRHLVRRRGQEARLRCSPMKGHSHVYWYRQLPEEGLKFMVYLQKENIIDESGMPKERFSAEFPKEGPSILRIQQVVRGDSAAYFCASYRTLNEKLFFGSGTQLSVL.